This TCR beta chain was recorded in a study of spatial heterogeneity in lung cancer. Every TCR cDNA molecule bore a unique molecular identifier. TCRdb fed the 5' RACE reads into MiXCR, producing one record per CDR3 protein. The table has some 120,000 distinct CDR3 sequences, 12% seen once; the top ten hold around 17%. This clonotype was seen more than once but under ten times. The junction differs from germline at one of its ends, possibly a read error. The time point is: blood at routine non-recurrence follow-up after resection. In each case, whole RNA from tumor, nontumor lung or frozen PBMC was sequenced unsorted. This specimen consisted of PBMCs, obtained at follow-up. This receptor was identified in a male donor with early-stage non-small cell lung cancer.

This chain's CDR3 is CASSLNRVNEQFF. DNA for the CDR3: TGTGCTAGCAGCTTAAACAGGGTGAATGAGCAGTTCTTC. This sequence joins TRBV7-7 and TRBJ2-1; a possible D gene is TRBD1 (6 bases). Looked up from germline, CDR1 is SSHAT and CDR2 is FNYEAQ (reference sequence). This CDR3 has 13 amino acids.